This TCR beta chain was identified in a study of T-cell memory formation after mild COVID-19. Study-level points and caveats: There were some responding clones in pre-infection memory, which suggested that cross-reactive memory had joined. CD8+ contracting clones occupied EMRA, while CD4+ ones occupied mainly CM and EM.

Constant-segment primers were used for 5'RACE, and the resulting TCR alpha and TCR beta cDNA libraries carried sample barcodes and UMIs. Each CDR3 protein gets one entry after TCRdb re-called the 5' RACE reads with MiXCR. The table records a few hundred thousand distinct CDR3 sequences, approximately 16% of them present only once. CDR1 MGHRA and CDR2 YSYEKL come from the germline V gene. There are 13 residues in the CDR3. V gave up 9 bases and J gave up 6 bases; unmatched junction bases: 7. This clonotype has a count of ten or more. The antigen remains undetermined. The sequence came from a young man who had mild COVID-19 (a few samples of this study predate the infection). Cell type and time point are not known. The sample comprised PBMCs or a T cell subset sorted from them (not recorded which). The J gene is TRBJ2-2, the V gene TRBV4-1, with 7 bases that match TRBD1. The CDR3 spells CASGTVYPGELFF. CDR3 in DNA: TGCGCCAGTGGGACAGTTTACCCCGGGGAGCTGTTTTTT.